The 19 T cell receptor beta chains given below trace back to one sample, sequenced in a study of blood T cell repertoires in COVID-19. Libraries were prepared by immunoSEQ multiplex PCR; TCRdb keeps only in-frame clonotypes and omits some of them. The sample has 150,000 to 200,000 clones, about 90% seen once. Sequencing used peripheral blood. These receptors were collected from a woman aged 60-75 years with COVID-19, enrolled during active disease.

This clone was counted a single time. The V gene is TRBV7-9, the J gene TRBJ1-2; the D is unclear. From germline, CDR1 is SEHNR and CDR2 FQNEAQ (reference sequence). There are 14 residues in the CDR3. Trimming left V 1 base short and J 6 bases short, with 12 bases between. CDR3 in DNA: TGTGCCAGCAGCTTAGGGACGGGGAGGAATGGCTACACCTTC. This gives the protein CASSLGTGRNGYTF.

In its sample, this clone was seen a few times. The chain links TRBV6-5 to TRBJ1-3, with D possibly TRBD1 on 6 matching bases. Germline values: CDR1 MNHEY, CDR2 SVGAGI. The CDR3 is made up of 15 amino acids. V was trimmed by 6 bases and J by 1 base, leaving 13 bases between them. CDR3 amino acids: CASRGTGFSGNTIYF. DNA for the CDR3: TGTGCCAGCAGGGGAACAGGGTTTTCTGGAAACACCATATATTTT.

The chain carries TRBV30 and TRBJ1-2, with a tentative D call TRBD1 (6 bases). This CDR3 is 14 amino acids long. Germline CDR1 is GTSNPN and CDR2 is SVGIG (reference sequence). Trimming stripped 5 bases from V and 5 bases from J, with 18 bases between. CDR3 loop: CAWSQARGRYGYTF. CDR3 nucleotide sequence: TGTGCCTGGTCCCAGGCCAGGGGAAGATATGGCTACACCTTC.

The chain combines TRBV4-3 with TRBJ2-7; TRBD2 aligns across 7 bases. Germline loops: CDR1 LGHNA, CDR2 YSLEER. V lost 3 bases to trimming and J lost 2 bases; unmatched junction nucleotides: 16. CDR3 size: 18 residues. DNA of the CDR3: TGCGCCAGCAGCCAGGTTTCAGGCCGGGACTACTACACCTACGAGCAGTACTTC. This sequence encodes CASSQVSGRDYYTYEQYF.

The V and J genes are TRBV5-1 and TRBJ2-2; 9 nucleotides line up with TRBD2. Germline V gene lookup returns CDR1 SGHRS and CDR2 YFSETQ. The CDR3 contains 15 residues. The J segment lost 5 bases and the V segment lost 0 bases, leaving 2 bases of the junction unmatched. Here the CDR3 DNA reads TGCGCCAGCAGCTTGGTTAGCGGGAGAACCGGGGAGCTGTTTTTT. This encodes CASSLVSGRTGELFF. The whole variable domain, remainder taken from reference TRBV5-1 and TRBJ2-2, is KAGVTQTPRYLIKTRGQQVTLSCSPISGHRSVSWYQQTPGQGLQFLFEYFSETQRNKGNFPGRFSGRQFSNSRSEMNVSTLELGDSALYLCASSLVSGRTGELFFGEGSRLTVL.

This clone was seen only once. The junction shows a germline mismatch at one end, possibly a read error. The chain carries TRBV7-2 and TRBJ2-1, with 9 nucleotides matching TRBD1. The CDR3 totals 12 residues. The V gene's germline CDR1 is SGHTA and CDR2 FQGNSA. Written as DNA, the CDR3 is TGTGCCAGCAGCCTCAGGACAGGGGCAAGTGTCTTC. Protein sequence: CASSLRTGASVF.

The V call is TRBV6-5, the J call TRBJ1-4; D is ambiguous. The CDR3 length is 13 residues. Per germline, CDR1 MNHEY and CDR2 SVGAGI. V dropped 4 bases and J dropped 6 bases, with 9 bases sitting between them. This CDR3 is CASSLLEHEKLFF. CDR3 in DNA: TGTGCCAGCAGTTTACTGGAGCATGAAAAACTGTTTTTT.

V usage is TRBV29-1 and J usage is TRBJ2-2, with 8 bases that match TRBD2. V trimming: 3 bases; J trimming: 7 bases; junction bases outside the gene matches: 7. The CDR3 is 14 amino acids. Germline CDR1 reads SQVTM; CDR2 reads ANQGSEA. CDR3 residues: CSVEPAGVVGELFF. Written as DNA, the CDR3 is TGCAGCGTTGAGCCAGCGGGAGTGGTCGGGGAGCTGTTTTTT.

V usage is TRBV7-3 and J usage is TRBJ1-2; D is ambiguous. Trimming shortened V by 5 bases and J by 4 bases, and 8 bases separated the two germline ends. The length of the CDR3 is 12 residues. The germline V gene encodes CDR1 SGHTA and CDR2 FQGTGA. Here the CDR3 reads CASSAEGYGYTF. CDR3 DNA: TGTGCCAGCAGCGCGGAAGGCTATGGCTACACCTTC. The complete variable domain, with remaining parts taken from reference TRBV7-3 and TRBJ1-2, reads GAGVSQTPSNKVTEKGKYVELRCDPISGHTALYWYRQSLGQGPEFLIYFQGTGAADDSGLPNDRFFAVRPEGSVSTLKIQRTERGDSAVYLCASSAEGYGYTFGSGTRLTVV.

The rearrangement links TRBV30 to TRBJ1-2; 8 bases agree with TRBD1. The CDR3 runs 14 residues. After removal of 2 bases from V and 7 bases from J, the junction contained 9 bases not matched to a gene. Germline loops: CDR1 GTSNPN, CDR2 SVGIG (reference sequence). Written as DNA, the CDR3 is TGTGCCTGGAGTTTACCTGGACAGGGAAGTGGCTACACCTTC. This translates into CAWSLPGQGSGYTF.

The DNA for the CDR3 is TGTGCCAGCAGTTTCTGGGGAGTTGGGTCACCCCTCCACTTT. Its translation: CASSFWGVGSPLHF. V gene TRBV28 combines with J gene TRBJ1-6; D gene ambiguous. V dropped 3 bases and J dropped 10 bases, with 13 bases sitting between them. The length of the CDR3 is 14 residues. CDR1 is MDHEN, CDR2 SYDVKM, per germline.

The genes are TRBV14 and TRBJ1-5, with 7 bases aligning to TRBD1. The CDR3 has 18 amino acids. V shed 1 base and J 5 bases; nucleotides not matched to a gene: 14. Germline loops: CDR1 SGHDN, CDR2 FVKESK. Here the CDR3 reads CASSQVPLDRETDQPQHF. The CDR3 DNA follows: TGTGCCAGCAGCCAAGTCCCTCTAGACAGGGAAACTGATCAGCCCCAGCATTTT.

The genes are TRBV24-1 and TRBJ1-1; D unresolved. The CDR3 is 14 residues long. V lost 11 bases to trimming and J lost 3 bases, with 18 bases between them. Germline CDR1 KGHDR, CDR2 SFDVKD. The CDR3 region has the DNA TGTGCCAGCGGACTCCGCTGTTGGGACACTGAAGCTTTCTTT. Its protein is CASGLRCWDTEAFF.

This clone was seen just once. The chain joins TRBV24-1 to TRBJ2-1; maybe TRBD1 (5 bases). Between the trimmed V and J ends, which lost 5 bases and 2 bases, there was a span of 12 bases. The CDR3 spans 15 residues. Germline V CDR1 and CDR2: KGHDR, SFDVKD. This CDR3 is CATSGQLGAYNEQFF. In DNA form, the CDR3 reads TGTGCCACCAGTGGACAGTTAGGGGCCTACAATGAGCAGTTCTTC.

This sequence joins TRBV19 and TRBJ1-2; TRBD1 is a possible D gene (6 bases). This CDR3 region has 13 residues. Trimming cost V 7 bases and J 0 bases, with 9 bases left between them. Germline-derived CDR1 and CDR2 are LNHDA and SQIVND (reference sequence). The CDR3 DNA sequence: TGTGCCAGTATGGACAGCCCTAACTATGGCTACACCTTC. This translates into CASMDSPNYGYTF.

The chain recombines TRBV19 with TRBJ2-7; TRBD1 agrees at 9 bases. This CDR3 is 15 amino acids long. CDR1 is LNHDA and CDR2 is SQIVND in the germline V gene (reference sequence). The V and J ends lost 5 bases and 0 bases, in that order; junction bases with no gene match: 5. CDR3 in amino acids: CASSAGQGFSYEQYF. The CDR3, as DNA: TGTGCCAGTAGTGCCGGACAGGGGTTCTCCTACGAGCAGTACTTC.

This clone was seen a few times. The J gene is TRBJ2-2, the V gene TRBV7-6; 11 bases agree with TRBD2. CDR3 length: 15 residues. Germline trimming cut 11 bases from V and 5 bases from J; bases unmatched to any gene: 10. The germline CDR1 and CDR2 sequences are SGHVS and FNYEAQ. CDR3 nucleotides: TGTGCCGCCTTAGCGGGAGGGCCGGGAACCGGGGAGCTGTTTTTT. Its translation: CAALAGGPGTGELFF. Full variable domain (missing parts from reference TRBV7-6 and TRBJ2-2): GAGVSQSPRYKVTKRGQDVALRCDPISGHVSLYWYRQALGQGPEFLTYFNYEAQQDKSGLPNDRFSAERPEGSISTLTIQRTEQRDSAMYRCAALAGGPGTGELFFGEGSRLTVL.

This clone appeared a few times. CDR3 protein: CASSMGLAWSEQFF. The CDR3 nucleotides are TGTGCCAGTAGTATGGGACTAGCTTGGAGTGAGCAGTTCTTC. The rearrangement uses TRBV19 and TRBJ2-1, with TRBD2 matching 9 bases. Germline V gene sequence: CDR1 LNHDA, CDR2 SQIVND (reference sequence). This CDR3 has 14 residues. Trimming at V came to 3 bases and at J to 9 bases, leaving 6 bases not matched to a gene.

V and J are TRBV7-3 and TRBJ2-3, with 7 bases aligning to TRBD1. Trimming took 5 bases from V and 1 from J; bases not matched to a gene: 12. The CDR3 totals 17 residues. Germline V CDR1 and CDR2: SGHTA, FQGTGA. This CDR3 reads CASSPWTGGSGTDTQYF. DNA for the CDR3: TGTGCCAGCAGCCCCTGGACAGGCGGGTCGGGCACAGATACGCAGTATTTT.